What follows are 6 T cell receptor beta chains derived from one specimen sequenced in a study of T cells in Graves' hyperthyroidism and ophthalmopathy. RNA transcripts gave rise to amplified TCR beta CDR3 regions. First-round RT-PCR of the TCR CDR3 relied on the HTBI primer set. TCRdb reprocessed the multiplex PCR reads with MiXCR, giving one entry per CDR3 protein. This sample has about 640,000 distinct CDR3 sequences, with less than 25% found just once. Specimen: blood. The receptor set was obtained from a man younger than 40 with Graves' ophthalmopathy.

In this sample, this clonotype turned up many times. The chain joins TRBV5-1 to TRBJ2-3; 7 bases agree with TRBD2. In germline, CDR1 is SGHRS, CDR2 YFSETQ. V was pared by 1 base and J by 0 bases, with 5 bases of the junction left unmatched. The CDR3 is 16 amino acids. CDR3 protein: CASSLWASGSTDTQYF. The CDR3 coding sequence is TGCGCCAGCAGCTTGTGGGCTAGCGGAAGCACAGATACGCAGTATTTT.

The chain is built from TRBV12-3 or TRBV12-4 and TRBJ2-1, with 9 bases matching TRBD1. The CDR3 is 14 amino acids. V dropped 10 bases and J dropped 9; count of bases not matched to a gene: 13. For the CDR3, the DNA is TGTGCCACCGTCACAGGGGGCAGTAGGGGTGAGCAGTTCTTC. This encodes CATVTGGSRGEQFF.

This clonotype was picked up many times. The genes are TRBV28 and TRBJ2-5; unclear D gene. Germline assignment: CDR1 MDHEN and CDR2 SYDVKM. Trimming stripped 2 bases from V and 5 bases from J, with 6 bases between. This CDR3 is 12 amino acids long. CDR3 coding DNA: TGTGCCAGCAGTTTACTCCAGGAGACCCAGTACTTC. Translating gives CASSLLQETQYF.

The chain carries TRBV28 and TRBJ2-4; maybe TRBD1 (5 bases). Germline V gene data show CDR1 as MDHEN and CDR2 as SYDVKM. The V and J ends lost 6 bases and 0 bases respectively, with 15 bases between them. The CDR3 is 16 residues long. CDR3 protein: CASRTTGELAKNIQYF. The CDR3 nucleotides are TGTGCCAGCAGAACCACAGGTGAACTAGCCAAAAACATTCAGTACTTC.

This chain uses TRBV5-1 with TRBJ2-3; D possibly corresponds to TRBD1 (6 bases). The germline gives CDR1 SGHRS, CDR2 YFSETQ. The V end was cut by 1 base, the J end by 1 base, with 13 bases between. The CDR3 covers 16 residues. The CDR3 DNA reads TGCGCCAGCAGCTTGCAGGGGAGTTTGGGCACAGATACGCAGTATTTT. Translating it yields CASSLQGSLGTDTQYF. Full variable domain (missing parts from reference TRBV5-1 and TRBJ2-3): KAGVTQTPRYLIKTRGQQVTLSCSPISGHRSVSWYQQTPGQGLQFLFEYFSETQRNKGNFPGRFSGRQFSNSRSEMNVSTLELGDSALYLCASSLQGSLGTDTQYFGPGTRLTVL.

On this clonotype: Possible read error: a much larger clone is one base away. The genes are TRBV28 and TRBJ2-7; possibly TRBD2 for D (6 bases). The CDR3 loop spans 13 amino acids. Germline CDR1 MDHEN, CDR2 SYDVKM. CDR3 loop: CASSPGLSCEQYF. The CDR3 DNA follows: TGTGCCAGCAGTCCGGGACTTTCCTGCGAGCAGTACTTC.